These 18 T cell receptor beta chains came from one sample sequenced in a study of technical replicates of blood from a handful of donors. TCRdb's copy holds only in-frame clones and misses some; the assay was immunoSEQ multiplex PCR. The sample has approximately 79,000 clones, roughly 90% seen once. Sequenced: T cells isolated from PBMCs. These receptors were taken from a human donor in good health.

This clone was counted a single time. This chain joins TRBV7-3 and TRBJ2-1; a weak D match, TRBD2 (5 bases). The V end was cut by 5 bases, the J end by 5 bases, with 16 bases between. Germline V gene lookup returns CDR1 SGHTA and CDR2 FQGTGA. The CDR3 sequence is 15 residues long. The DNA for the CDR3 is TGTGCCAGCAGCCCCCTCTTGGGGAGCGACAATGAGCAGTTCTTC. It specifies CASSPLLGSDNEQFF.

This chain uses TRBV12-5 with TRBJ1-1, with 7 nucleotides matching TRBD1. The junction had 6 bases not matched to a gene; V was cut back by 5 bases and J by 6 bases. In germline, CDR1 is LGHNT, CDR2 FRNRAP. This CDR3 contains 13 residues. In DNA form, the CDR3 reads TGTGCTAGTGGTCTTCAGACAGGGTCTGAAGCTTTCTTT. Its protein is CASGLQTGSEAFF.

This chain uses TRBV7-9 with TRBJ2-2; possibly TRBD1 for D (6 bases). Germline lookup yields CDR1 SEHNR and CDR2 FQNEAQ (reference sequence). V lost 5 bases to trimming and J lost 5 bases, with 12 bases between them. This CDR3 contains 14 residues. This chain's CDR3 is CASSPGHNTGELFF. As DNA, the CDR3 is TGTGCCAGCAGCCCGGGACACAATACCGGGGAGCTGTTTTTT.

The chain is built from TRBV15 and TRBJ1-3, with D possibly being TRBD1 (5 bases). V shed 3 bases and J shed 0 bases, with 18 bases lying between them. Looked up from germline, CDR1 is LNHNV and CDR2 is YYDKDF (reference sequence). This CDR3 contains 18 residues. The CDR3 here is CATSSTRQGLSSGNTIYF. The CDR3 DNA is TGTGCCACCAGCAGCACCCGGCAGGGCCTTAGCTCTGGAAACACCATATATTTT.

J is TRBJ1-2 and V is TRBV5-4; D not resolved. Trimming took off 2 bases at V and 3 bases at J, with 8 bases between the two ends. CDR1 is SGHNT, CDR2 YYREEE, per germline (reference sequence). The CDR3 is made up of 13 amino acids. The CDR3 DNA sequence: TGTGCCAGCAGCTTTGGCAGCGACTATGGCTACACCTTC. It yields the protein CASSFGSDYGYTF.

For the CDR3, the DNA is TGTGCCAGCAGCGTCGGGACAGGGTTTAGCTATGGCTACACCTTC. It yields the protein CASSVGTGFSYGYTF. This chain connects TRBV11-2 to TRBJ1-2; 9 nucleotides match TRBD1. This CDR3 has 15 residues. V lost 5 bases to trimming and J lost 4 bases; unmatched junction nucleotides: 8. Germline values: CDR1 SGHAT, CDR2 FQNNGV.

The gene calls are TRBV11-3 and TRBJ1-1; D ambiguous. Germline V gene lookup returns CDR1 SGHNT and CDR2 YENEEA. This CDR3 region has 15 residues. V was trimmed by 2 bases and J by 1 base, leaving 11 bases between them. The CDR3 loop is CASSLNWQANTEAFF. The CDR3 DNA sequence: TGTGCCAGCAGCTTAAACTGGCAGGCGAACACTGAAGCTTTCTTT.

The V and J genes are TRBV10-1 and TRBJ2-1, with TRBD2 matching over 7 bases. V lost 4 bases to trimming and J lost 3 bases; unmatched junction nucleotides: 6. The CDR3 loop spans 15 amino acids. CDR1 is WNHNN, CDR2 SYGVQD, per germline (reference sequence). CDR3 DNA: TGCGCCAGCAGTGGCGGGAGCGGACTCTACAATGAGCAGTTCTTC. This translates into CASSGGSGLYNEQFF.

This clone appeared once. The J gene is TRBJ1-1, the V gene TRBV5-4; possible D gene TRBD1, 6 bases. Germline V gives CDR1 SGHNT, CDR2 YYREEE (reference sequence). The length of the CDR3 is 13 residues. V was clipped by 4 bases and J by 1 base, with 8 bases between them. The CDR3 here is CASSGQQNTEAFF. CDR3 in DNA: TGTGCCAGCAGCGGACAGCAGAACACTGAAGCTTTCTTT.

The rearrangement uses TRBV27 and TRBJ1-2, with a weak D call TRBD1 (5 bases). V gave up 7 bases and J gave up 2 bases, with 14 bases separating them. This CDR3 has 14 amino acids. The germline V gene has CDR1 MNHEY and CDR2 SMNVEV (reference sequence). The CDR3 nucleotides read TGTGCCAGCACCCCTTACCCAGGGAACTATGGCTACACCTTC. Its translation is CASTPYPGNYGYTF.

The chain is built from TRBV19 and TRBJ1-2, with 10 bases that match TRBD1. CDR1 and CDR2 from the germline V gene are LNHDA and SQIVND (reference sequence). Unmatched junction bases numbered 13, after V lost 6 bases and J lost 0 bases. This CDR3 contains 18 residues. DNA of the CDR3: TGTGCCAGTAGCTCGACCCCGGGACAGGGGAGGACTAACTATGGCTACACCTTC. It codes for CASSSTPGQGRTNYGYTF.

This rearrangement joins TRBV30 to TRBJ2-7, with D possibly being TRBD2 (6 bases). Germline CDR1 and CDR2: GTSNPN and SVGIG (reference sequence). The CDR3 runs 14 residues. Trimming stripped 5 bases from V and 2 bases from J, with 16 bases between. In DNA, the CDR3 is TGTGCCTGGGCGGGACGGTTACTCCCCTACGAGCAGTACTTC. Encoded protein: CAWAGRLLPYEQYF.

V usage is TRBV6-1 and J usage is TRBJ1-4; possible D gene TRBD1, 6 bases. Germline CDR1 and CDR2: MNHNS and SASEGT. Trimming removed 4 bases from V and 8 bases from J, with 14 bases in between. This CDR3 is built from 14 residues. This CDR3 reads CASSGWGLGEKLFF. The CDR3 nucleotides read TGTGCCAGCAGTGGTTGGGGGCTGGGAGAAAAACTGTTTTTT.

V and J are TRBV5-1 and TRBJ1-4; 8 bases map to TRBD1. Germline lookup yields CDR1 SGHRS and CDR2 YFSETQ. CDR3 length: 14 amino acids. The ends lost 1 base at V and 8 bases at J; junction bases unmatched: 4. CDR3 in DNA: TGCGCCAGCAGCTTGACAGGGGGTGGAGAAAAACTGTTTTTT. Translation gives CASSLTGGGEKLFF.

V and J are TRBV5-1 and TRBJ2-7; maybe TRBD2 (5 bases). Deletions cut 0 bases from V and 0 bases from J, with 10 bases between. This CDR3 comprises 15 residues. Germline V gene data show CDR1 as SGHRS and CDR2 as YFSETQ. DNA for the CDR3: TGCGCCAGCAGCTTGGCGGCGGGCAGCTCCTACGAGCAGTACTTC. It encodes CASSLAAGSSYEQYF.

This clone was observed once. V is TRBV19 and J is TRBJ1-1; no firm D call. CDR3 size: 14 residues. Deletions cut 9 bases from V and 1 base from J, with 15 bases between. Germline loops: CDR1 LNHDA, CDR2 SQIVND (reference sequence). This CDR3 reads CASLKWAENTEAFF. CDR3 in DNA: TGTGCCAGCCTTAAGTGGGCTGAGAACACTGAAGCTTTCTTT.

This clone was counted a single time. The CDR3 bases are TGTGCCAGCAGCCAGGGACTAGCGGGAGTGAATGAGCAGTTCTTC. It is translated as CASSQGLAGVNEQFF. The V gene is TRBV7-2, the J gene TRBJ2-1; the match to TRBD2 covers 14 bases. The V gene end was trimmed by 5 bases and the J gene end by 7 bases; junction bases not matched to a gene: 4. Germline CDR1 is SGHTA and CDR2 is FQGNSA. CDR3 length: 15 residues.

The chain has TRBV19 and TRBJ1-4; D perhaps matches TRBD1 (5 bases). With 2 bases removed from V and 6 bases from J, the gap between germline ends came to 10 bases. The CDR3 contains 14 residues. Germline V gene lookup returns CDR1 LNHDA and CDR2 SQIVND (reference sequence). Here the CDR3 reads CASSISGGDEKLFF. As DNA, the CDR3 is TGTGCCAGTAGTATATCGGGGGGAGATGAAAAACTGTTTTTT.